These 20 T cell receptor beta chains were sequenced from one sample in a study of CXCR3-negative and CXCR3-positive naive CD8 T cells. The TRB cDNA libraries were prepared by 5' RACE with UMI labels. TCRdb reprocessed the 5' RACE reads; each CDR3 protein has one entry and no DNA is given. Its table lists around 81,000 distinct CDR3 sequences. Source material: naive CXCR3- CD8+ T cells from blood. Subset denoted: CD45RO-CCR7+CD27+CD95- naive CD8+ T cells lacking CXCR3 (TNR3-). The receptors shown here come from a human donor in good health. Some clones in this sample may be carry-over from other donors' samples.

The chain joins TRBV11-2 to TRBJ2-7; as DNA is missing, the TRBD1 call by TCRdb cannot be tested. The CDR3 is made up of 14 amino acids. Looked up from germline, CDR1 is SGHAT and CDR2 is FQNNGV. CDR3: CASSSPGTGDEQYF.

The CDR3 reads CASSLASTSSDTQYF. This rearrangement joins TRBV7-6 to TRBJ2-3; the D gene TCRdb calls, TRBD2, cannot be checked with no DNA. The CDR3 spans 15 residues. In germline, CDR1 is SGHVS, CDR2 FNYEAQ.

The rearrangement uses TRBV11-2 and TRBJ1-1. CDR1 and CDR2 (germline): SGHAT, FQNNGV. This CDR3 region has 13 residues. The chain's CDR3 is CASSLAMNTEAFF.

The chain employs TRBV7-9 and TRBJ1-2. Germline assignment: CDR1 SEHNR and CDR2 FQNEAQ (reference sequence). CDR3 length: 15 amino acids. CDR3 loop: CASSLPSQNHYGYTF.

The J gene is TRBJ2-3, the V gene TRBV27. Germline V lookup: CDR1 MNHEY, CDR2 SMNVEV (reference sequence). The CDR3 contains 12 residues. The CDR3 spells CASSLFGDTQYF.

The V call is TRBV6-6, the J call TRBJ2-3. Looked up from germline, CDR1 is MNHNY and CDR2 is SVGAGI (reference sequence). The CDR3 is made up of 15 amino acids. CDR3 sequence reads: CASMGWRGFTDTQYF.

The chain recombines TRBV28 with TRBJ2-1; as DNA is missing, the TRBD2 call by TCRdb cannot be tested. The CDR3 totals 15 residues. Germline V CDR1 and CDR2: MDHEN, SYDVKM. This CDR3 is CASSSRVSGGDEQFF. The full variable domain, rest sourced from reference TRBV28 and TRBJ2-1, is DVKVTQSSRYLVKRTGEKVFLECVQDMDHENMFWYRQDPGLGLRLIYFSYDVKMKEKGDIPEGYSVSREKKERFSLILESASTNQTSMYLCASSSRVSGGDEQFFGPGTRLTVL.

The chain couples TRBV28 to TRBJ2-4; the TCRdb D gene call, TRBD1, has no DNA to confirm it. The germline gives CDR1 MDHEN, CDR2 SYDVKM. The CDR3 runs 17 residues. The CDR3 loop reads CASSLPGQFLAKNIQYF.

CDR3 residues: CASSHRTENQETQYF. V and J are TRBV3-1 and TRBJ2-5; the TCRdb D gene call, TRBD1, has no DNA to confirm it. Germline CDR1 LGHDT, CDR2 YNNKEL (reference sequence). This CDR3 contains 15 residues.

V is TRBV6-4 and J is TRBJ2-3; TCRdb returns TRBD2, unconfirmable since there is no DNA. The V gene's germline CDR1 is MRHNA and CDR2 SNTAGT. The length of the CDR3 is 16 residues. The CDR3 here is CASSEYAGGPTDTQYF.

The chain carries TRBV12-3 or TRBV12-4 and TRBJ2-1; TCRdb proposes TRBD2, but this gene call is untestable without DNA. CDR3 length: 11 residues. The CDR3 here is CASSLRDLQFF.

This CDR3 is CSADASGGAYYEQYF. The V gene is TRBV20-1, the J gene TRBJ2-7; TCRdb returns TRBD2, unconfirmable since there is no DNA. CDR1 is DFQATT and CDR2 is SNEGSKA in the germline V gene (reference sequence). The CDR3 sequence is 15 residues long.

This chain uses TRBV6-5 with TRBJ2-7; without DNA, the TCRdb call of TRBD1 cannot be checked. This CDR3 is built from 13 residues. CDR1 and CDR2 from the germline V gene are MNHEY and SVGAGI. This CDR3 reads CASSTTGGFEQYF.

CDR3 sequence: CSVVPGTKNTGELFF. The chain employs TRBV29-1 and TRBJ2-2; the D call of TRBD2 rests on TCRdb alone, since no DNA is present to check it. Germline V gene lookup returns CDR1 SQVTM and CDR2 ANQGSEA. CDR3 length: 15 amino acids.

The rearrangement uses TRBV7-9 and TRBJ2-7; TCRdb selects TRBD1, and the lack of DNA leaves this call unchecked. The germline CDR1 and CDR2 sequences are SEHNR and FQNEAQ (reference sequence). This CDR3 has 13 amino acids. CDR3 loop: CASTIGGAAEQYF.

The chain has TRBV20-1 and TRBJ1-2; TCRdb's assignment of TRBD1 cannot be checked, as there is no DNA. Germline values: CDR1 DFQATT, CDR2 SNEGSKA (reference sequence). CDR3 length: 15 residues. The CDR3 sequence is CSARDEMTGGYGYTF.

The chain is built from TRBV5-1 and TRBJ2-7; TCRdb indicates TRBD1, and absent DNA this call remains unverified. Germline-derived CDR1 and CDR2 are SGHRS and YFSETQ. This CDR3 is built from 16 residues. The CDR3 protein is CASIQSPGVTYYEQYF.

CDR3: CASSLSPGLEDTQYF. This chain joins TRBV28 and TRBJ2-3; TCRdb outputs TRBD1, but without DNA this stays unchecked. Germline loops: CDR1 MDHEN, CDR2 SYDVKM. This CDR3 has 15 amino acids.

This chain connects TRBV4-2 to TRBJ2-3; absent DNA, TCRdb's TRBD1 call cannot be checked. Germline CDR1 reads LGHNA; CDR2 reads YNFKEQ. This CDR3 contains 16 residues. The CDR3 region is CASSQDRGSSTDTQYF.

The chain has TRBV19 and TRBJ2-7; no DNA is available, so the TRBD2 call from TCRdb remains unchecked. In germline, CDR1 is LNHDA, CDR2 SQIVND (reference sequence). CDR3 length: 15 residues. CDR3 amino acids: CASSPGLAGAYEQYF.